Sequencing of this TCR beta chain was carried out in a study of cytomegalovirus exposure and HLA in healthy donors. The wider study: Samples from HLA-typed donors yielded about 80 million unique TCRs in an early data release.

General study findings and limits: Earlier analysis yielded a pattern in which most TCR beta V segments were productive about 90% or about 30% of the time. When analyzed later, a missense DCLRE1C variant was found to be linked to TCR beta V- and J-gene trimming.

Of note for this clone: Its antigen is as yet unknown.

The PCR ran on 60 Vbeta and 13 Jbeta primers. In the source study's methods: Later, 65 million to 90 million unique TCR beta chains were counted in an analysis, and 8.5 million to 13 million of them were shared. Clones were sequenced by immunoSEQ multiplex PCR, and TCRdb holds only the in-frame ones, with some missing. V and J calls and clone size follow that table, whereas D and trimming were derived from the DNA. This sample has around 170,000 clones, with roughly 77% found just once. The sequence was collected from a woman aged 25-40 years in good health and CMV-seronegative. The specimen was PBMCs.

The CDR3 DNA reads as TGTGCCAGCAGCTTGGTGGCGGCTTACGAGCAGTACTTC. Translating it yields CASSLVAAYEQYF. The V gene is TRBV5-6, the J gene TRBJ2-7, with no clear D. Trimming pared 0 bases from V and 4 bases from J, leaving 8 bases between. The CDR3 length is 13 residues. Germline lookup yields CDR1 SGHDT and CDR2 YYEEEE.